This T cell receptor (beta chain) was sequenced during a study of blood T cell repertoires in COVID-19. CDR1 is LGHDT, CDR2 YNNKEL, per germline (reference sequence). J was trimmed by 9 bases and V by 5 bases; bases with no gene match: 12. This CDR3 region has 16 residues. Measured with immunoSEQ multiplex PCR; TCRdb has only the in-frame clones, and not every one. The sample lists roughly 230,000 clones, approximately 84% seen once, with roughly 6.7% in the top ten. The chain joins TRBV3-1 (or the pseudogene TRBV3-2) to TRBJ2-1; 11 nucleotides line up with TRBD2. Sequenced sample: PBMCs or T cells enriched from blood (not recorded which). This clonotype was obtained from a woman aged 50 to 60 who had been exposed to COVID-19. The DNA for the CDR3 is TGTGCCAGCAGCTTGACTAGCGGGGTTCAAGGTGGTGAGCAGTTCTTC. Residues: CASSLTSGVQGGEQFF.